This TCR beta chain was captured in a study of immune evolution from preneoplasia to lung adenocarcinoma. Overall study findings and caveats: Normal lung had highest clonality; later lesions appeared denser, more diverse. Top clone share appeared to fall from AAH through AIS, MIA, adenocarcinoma.

TCRdb's copy holds only in-frame clones and misses some; the assay was immunoSEQ multiplex PCR. The data hold about 6,500 clones, with about 80% observed a single time. On this clone itself: Its antigen is currently unknown.

Patient tissue came from resections in Japan or China, 2014–2017. Macro-dissection enriched premalignant or tumor cells before nucleic acid extraction. Trimming pared 4 bases from V and 7 bases from J, leaving 27 bases between. The CDR3 has 19 amino acids. Germline-derived CDR1 and CDR2 are SGHKS and YYEKEE (reference sequence). The chain uses TRBV5-5 and TRBJ1-6; D perhaps matches TRBD1 (5 bases). The specimen sequenced was FFPE lung adenocarcinoma in situ tissue. The origin of this receptor is a donor at least 70 years old with lung adenocarcinoma. The CDR3 DNA follows: TGTGCCAGCAGCGTGTCCGGGGGATGGCTCTTAACGAGAAATTCACCCCTCCACTTT. This codes for CASSVSGGWLLTRNSPLHF.